This TCR beta chain was captured in a study of blood T cell repertoires in COVID-19 (dated by TCRdb to about 2020). Broadly, across the study: Samples covering the acute and convalescent phases of COVID-19 were provided by collaborators in the United States, Italy and Spain. A freely available public database, intended as a resource for researchers studying the immune response to SARS-CoV-2, is where the repertoires were released. The sample metadata nearly always contained a de-identified subject ID, COVID-19 status, age in years and sex. Samples came from the ongoing ImmuneRACE study (first 160 participants) plus 1,254 subjects from 6 global collaborators. The prospective study material was composed of cDNA or gDNA derived from T cells, B-cell-depleted T cells, or PBMCs. HLA class I and class II types, where available, came from metadata supplied by the sample provider rather than from assay-based typing. Subjects who had been exposed to COVID-19, were actively infected with it, or had recovered from it provided the deeply sampled blood TCRbeta repertoires that made up the dataset.

For this clone: Its antigen is currently not known. Base quality data are lacking; no much larger clone is found one base away.

Whole blood was collected in K2EDTA tubes by collaborating institutions according to the institutions' own protocols. For TCRbeta analysis, collaborators shipped samples in one of three forms: frozen whole blood, isolated PBMCs, or DNA extracted from either of those sample types. TCRbeta CDR3 regions were amplified from genomic DNA using the immunoSEQ Assay, a bias-controlled multiplex PCR. The original methods were these. Nucleated cell counts per sample were estimated from amplification of reference gene primers within the assay. To quantify the absolute abundance of each unique TCRbeta CDR3 rearrangement, sequence reads were collapsed and filtered. For each sample, productive Simpson clonality was calculated by taking the square root of Simpson's diversity index across productive rearrangements. The source is immuneACCESS, and TCRdb retained only in-frame sequences with V and J called. Part of the clones is not carried over; for the studies checked, unresolved V genes explain less than half of this, and the remainder is unexplained. The V and J calls and clone size were taken over from that table, and D and trimming were inferred from the DNA. Counted in this sample were 180,000 or so clones; 70% to 90% of them appeared once. Approximately 8% of the sample lies in the top ten.

What the authors observed across the whole study: How much clinical and demographic metadata was included differed by source and by participant, and the metadata was provided uncurated.

Germline trimming: 5 bases from V, 0 bases from J; junction bases outside gene matches: 8. In the germline V gene, CDR1 corresponds to SQVTM and CDR2 to ANQGSEA. From its cysteine to its phenylalanine, the CDR3 spans 18 amino acids. CDR3 DNA only is kept here, 54 bases in frame from base 1. The V and J segments used are TRBV29-1 and TRBJ2-1, with TRBD2 matching 15 junction bases. Sequencing was done on a sample of peripheral blood. This TCR was sampled from a man in his sixties with acute or convalescent COVID-19. The CDR3 loop reads CSVTQGTSGGSSYNEQFF. The nucleotides are TGCAGCGTTACCCAAGGGACTAGCGGGGGGAGCTCCTACAATGAGCAGTTCTTC.